This T cell receptor beta chain was captured in a study of T-cell reconstitution after alpha-beta-depleted transplantation in children. Remarks on this clonotype: The target antigen is unknown.

This CDR3 has 16 amino acids. The germline V gene encodes CDR1 SGHRS and CDR2 YFSETQ. V was pared by 4 bases and J by 3 bases, with 9 bases of the junction left unmatched. Preparation of the TCRbeta library involved a method that used unique molecular identifiers. TCRdb reanalysed the PCR reads using MiXCR and keeps one entry per CDR3 protein. The repertoire holds fewer than 750,000 distinct CDR3 sequences, with around 27% as singletons. The study, taken as a whole, reports: When one year had passed after transplant, most T-cell counts and diversity came from newly produced T cells.

The origin of this receptor is a boy in the first two years of life with Wiskott-Aldrich syndrome, due to receive a stem cell transplant. This material consisted of PBMCs, taken before TCRalphabeta/CD19-depleted stem cell transplant. The chain carries TRBV5-1 and TRBJ2-3; 9 positions match TRBD2. CDR3 residues: CASSPPDSGRTDTQYF. The CDR3 DNA reads as TGCGCCAGCAGCCCACCGGATAGCGGGAGAACAGATACGCAGTATTTT.